Listed below are T cell receptor beta chains from one sample, sequenced in a study of immune evolution from preneoplasia to lung adenocarcinoma. Method: immunoSEQ multiplex PCR; TCRdb's copy keeps in-frame clones and lacks some. This sample has fewer than 13,000 clones, with around four fifths found just once. The specimen was FFPE minimally invasive lung adenocarcinoma tissue. These receptors all come from a person in their 70s with lung adenocarcinoma. The CDR3 runs from the conserved cysteine through the conserved F or W. The D gene is left open where the match is weak. The size field is filled for only some rows; it gives once, few, many or a size class.

clone size	D gene	V gene	J gene	CDR3 protein	CDR3 DNA
NA	NA	TRBV6-5	TRBJ1-2	CASMKGRYYGYTF	TGTGCCAGCATGAAGGGTCGATACTATGGCTACACCTTC
few	NA	TRBV6-1	TRBJ1-2	CASSDRVTVGYTF	TGTGCCAGCAGTGACAGGGTGACGGTCGGCTACACCTTC
few	NA	TRBV28	TRBJ1-5	CASSLGRQPQHF	TGTGCCAGCAGTCTTGGACGGCAGCCCCAGCATTTT
once	TRBD1	TRBV4-2	TRBJ1-4	CASSQEGQNEKLFF	TGTGCCAGCAGCCAAGAGGGACAGAATGAAAAACTGTTTTTT
NA	NA	TRBV10-3	TRBJ1-5	CAISESRGGQPQHF	TGTGCCATCAGTGAGTCGAGGGGCGGGCAGCCCCAGCATTTT
few	NA	TRBV29-1	TRBJ2-2	CSVESQGNTGELFF	TGCAGCGTTGAGTCCCAGGGTAACACCGGGGAGCTGTTTTTT
NA	NA	TRBV4-1	TRBJ2-7	CASSQAPHLLYEQYF	TGCGCCAGCAGCCAAGCCCCACACCTTTTATACGAGCAGTACTTC
once	NA	TRBV5-8	TRBJ2-7	CASSLFGQSYEQYF	TGTGCCAGCAGCTTGTTTGGACAGTCCTACGAGCAGTACTTC
NA	NA	TRBV11-3	TRBJ1-1	CASSWTGLNTEAFF	TGTGCCAGCTCGTGGACGGGACTTAACACTGAAGCTTTCTTT
few	NA	TRBV28	TRBJ2-1	CASSLQRHNEQFF	TGTGCCAGCAGTTTGCAGAGACACAATGAGCAGTTCTTC
NA	NA	TRBV2	TRBJ1-5	CASSEKVGQENQPQHF	TGTGCCAGCAGTGAAAAGGTCGGGCAGGAAAATCAGCCCCAGCATTTT
NA	NA	TRBV7-3	TRBJ2-3	CASSFGTSTDTQYF	TGTGCCAGCAGCTTCGGGACTAGCACAGATACGCAGTATTTT
NA	NA	TRBV28	TRBJ1-3	CATRARTGNTIYF	TGTGCCACCAGAGCGAGAACGGGAAACACCATATATTTT
NA	NA	TRBV4-1	TRBJ1-1	CASSQEFGGPSTEAFF	TGCGCCAGCAGCCAAGAATTTGGGGGGCCGTCCACTGAAGCTTTCTTT
NA	TRBD1	TRBV7-8	TRBJ2-1	CASSTRQGASYNEQFF	TGTGCCAGCAGCACTAGACAGGGGGCTTCCTACAATGAGCAGTTCTTC
NA	NA	TRBV6-5	TRBJ1-1	CASSYSKGVNTEAFF	TGTGCCAGCAGTTACTCGAAAGGAGTGAACACTGAAGCTTTCTTT
NA	NA	TRBV5-1	TRBJ2-2	CASSSTGSSTGELFF	TGCGCCAGCAGCTCAACCGGGAGTAGCACCGGGGAGCTGTTTTTT
once	NA	TRBV29-1	TRBJ2-3	CSVDGVAADTQYF	TGCAGCGTTGATGGAGTCGCAGCAGATACGCAGTATTTT